The clone carrying this TCR beta chain came up a few times. Its specificity is not known. The individuals who served as donors were healthy Caucasians living in Russia, aged roughly 6 to 90. PCR was performed a second time for about 7 to 12 cycles using a sample-barcoded 5' primer and a J-beta primer mix. Each cDNA was tagged by a template-switch adaptor containing 12 random nucleotides. TCRdb independently ran MiXCR on the 5' RACE reads; one entry per CDR3 protein. The table shows roughly 1,300,000 distinct CDR3 sequences, with approximately 59% occurring only once. This sample stems from a study of blood T cells in healthy people across ages. Whole-study findings and limits: Measured against age, TCR beta diversity per million T cells decreased in a roughly linear manner. CMV infection status of these donors was not known.

Germline-derived CDR1 and CDR2 are MNHEY and SVGAGI. Trimming removed 7 bases from V and 4 bases from J, with 14 bases in between. The CDR3 totals 13 residues. The origin of this receptor is a man aged 18 to 35 in good health. The sequenced material came from blood. This chain uses TRBV6-5 with TRBJ2-7; the D gene is possibly TRBD1 (6 bases). The CDR3 DNA is TGTGCCAGCACCAGTCCCGGACAGTACGAGCAGTACTTC. This encodes CASTSPGQYEQYF.